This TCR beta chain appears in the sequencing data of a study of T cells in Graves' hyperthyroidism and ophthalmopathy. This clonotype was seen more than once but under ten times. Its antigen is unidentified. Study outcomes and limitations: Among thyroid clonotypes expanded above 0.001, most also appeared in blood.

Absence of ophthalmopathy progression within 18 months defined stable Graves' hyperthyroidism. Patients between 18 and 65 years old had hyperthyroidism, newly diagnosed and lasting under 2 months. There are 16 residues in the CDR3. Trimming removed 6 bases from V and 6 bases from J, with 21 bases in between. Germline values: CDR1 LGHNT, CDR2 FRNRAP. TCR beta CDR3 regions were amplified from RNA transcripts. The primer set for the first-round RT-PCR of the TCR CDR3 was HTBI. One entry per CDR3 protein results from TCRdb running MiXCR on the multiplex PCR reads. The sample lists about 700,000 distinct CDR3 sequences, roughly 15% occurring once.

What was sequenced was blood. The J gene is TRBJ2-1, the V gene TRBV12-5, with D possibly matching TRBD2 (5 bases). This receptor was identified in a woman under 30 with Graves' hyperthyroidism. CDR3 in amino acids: CASGARFRTLINEQFF. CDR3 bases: TGTGCTAGTGGCGCTAGGTTTCGGACTCTTATCAATGAGCAGTTCTTC.